The 8 T cell receptor beta chains given below trace back to one sample, sequenced in a study of blood T cell repertoires in COVID-19. Clones were read by immunoSEQ multiplex PCR, and TCRdb kept only the in-frame ones, dropping some. The sample shows about 120,000 clones, 90% of them seen only once. The sequencing input was peripheral blood. The origin of the receptors is a woman aged 60-70 years with COVID-19, enrolled during active disease.

This chain connects TRBV7-2 to TRBJ2-7, with D possibly being TRBD1 (6 bases). Trimming shortened V by 6 bases and J by 1 base, and 13 bases separated the two germline ends. Looked up from germline, CDR1 is SGHTA and CDR2 is FQGNSA. The CDR3 contains 14 residues. DNA for the CDR3: TGTGCCAGCAGTACAGGGTTTCTATCCTACGAGCAGTACTTC. As protein: CASSTGFLSYEQYF.

The gene calls are TRBV10-3 and TRBJ2-1; 7 bases line up with TRBD1. CDR1 and CDR2 from the germline V gene are ENHRY and SYGVKD. V lost 4 bases to trimming and J lost 5 bases; unmatched junction nucleotides: 5. The CDR3 runs 14 residues. In DNA form, the CDR3 reads TGTGCCATCAGTGGGGGGACAGTTAACAATGAGCAGTTCTTC. Translated, it gives CAISGGTVNNEQFF.

The chain couples TRBV7-2 to TRBJ1-2, with D possibly matching TRBD1 (6 bases). CDR3 size: 13 residues. Germline V gene sequence: CDR1 SGHTA, CDR2 FQGNSA. Trimming left V 3 bases short and J 7 bases short, with 12 bases between. This CDR3 is CASSFESRGGYTF. CDR3 sequence (DNA): TGTGCCAGCAGCTTCGAAAGCAGGGGTGGCTACACCTTC. Filled out from reference TRBV7-2 and TRBJ1-2, the complete variable domain reads GAGVSQSPSNKVTEKGKDVELRCDPISGHTALYWYRQSLGQGLEFLIYFQGNSAPDKSGLPSDRFSAERTGGSVSTLTIQRTQQEDSAVYLCASSFESRGGYTFGSGTRLTVV.

This clone occurred once. The chain is built from TRBV10-3 and TRBJ1-1; D possibly corresponds to TRBD1 (5 bases). With 5 bases removed from V and 1 base from J, the gap between germline ends came to 8 bases. The CDR3 is 13 amino acids. Germline-derived CDR1 and CDR2 are ENHRY and SYGVKD. The chain's CDR3 is CAISRTGNTEAFF. DNA of the CDR3: TGTGCCATCAGTCGAACAGGGAACACTGAAGCTTTCTTT.

This clone has only one observation. This sequence joins TRBV3-1 (or the pseudogene TRBV3-2) and TRBJ2-1; unclear D gene. V lost 1 base and J lost 1, with 14 bases in between. Germline lookup yields CDR1 LGHDT and CDR2 YNNKEL (reference sequence). The CDR3 spans 17 residues. The CDR3 is CASSQVIVSKSYNEQFF. CDR3 DNA: TGTGCCAGCAGCCAAGTAATTGTTAGTAAGTCCTACAATGAGCAGTTCTTC.

V usage is TRBV5-4 and J usage is TRBJ2-7, with a tentative D call TRBD1 (6 bases). The V gene's germline CDR1 is SGHNT and CDR2 YYREEE (reference sequence). V was trimmed by 0 bases and J by 4 bases, leaving 11 bases between them. This CDR3 is 14 amino acids long. The CDR3: CASSLDRVAYEQYF. The CDR3, as DNA: TGTGCCAGCAGCTTGGACAGGGTAGCTTACGAGCAGTACTTC.

V gene TRBV9 combines with J gene TRBJ1-3; 10 bases align to TRBD1. V was clipped by 3 bases and J by 0 bases; unmatched bases: 6. Germline CDR1 reads SGDLS; CDR2 reads YYNGEE. This CDR3 has 17 amino acids. The CDR3 DNA is TGTGCCAGCAGCGAGCGGGGGGACAGGGGCTCTGGAAACACCATATATTTT. Amino acid sequence: CASSERGDRGSGNTIYF.

This chain links TRBV12-3 or TRBV12-4 with TRBJ1-5; D ambiguous. V gave up 6 bases and J gave up 7 bases, with 10 bases separating them. The CDR3 extends over 12 amino acids. The CDR3 bases are TGTGCCAGCAGCCAAACACCCCAGCCCCAGCATTTT. As protein: CASSQTPQPQHF.